Following are 21 T cell receptor beta chains from one sample sequenced in a study of blood T cells in healthy people across ages. PCR was performed a second time for 7 to 11 cycles using a sample-barcoded 5' primer and a J-beta primer mix. TCRdb re-called the 5' RACE reads through MiXCR, storing one row per CDR3 protein. The sample carries some 760,000 distinct CDR3 sequences, roughly 25% recorded once. The same data also contributed to another study, on T cells of mothers and their children.

Specimen: blood. The receptors stem from a boy between 10 and 17 years old in good health.

This clonotype was counted between two and nine times. J is TRBJ2-5 and V is TRBV29-1; D is undetermined. V shed 6 bases and J shed 6 bases, with 23 bases lying between them. Germline assignment: CDR1 SQVTM and CDR2 ANQGSEA. This CDR3 is 15 amino acids long. The CDR3 sequence is CSVLGGLINIQTQYF. The DNA of the CDR3 is TGCAGCGTCCTGGGCGGTCTGATCAATATACAGACCCAGTACTTC.

This clonotype appeared a few times. The V and J genes are TRBV20-1 and TRBJ2-4; 14 bases match TRBD2. CDR3 length equals 17 residues. Unmatched junction bases numbered 8, after V lost 6 bases and J lost 1 base. Germline assignment: CDR1 DFQATT and CDR2 SNEGSKA (reference sequence). The CDR3 spells CSALTSGGDGAKNIQYF. The CDR3 nucleotides are TGCAGTGCCCTGACTAGCGGGGGGGATGGGGCCAAAAACATTCAGTACTTC.

The V and J genes are TRBV5-1 and TRBJ2-5, with 8 bases aligning to TRBD1. The J call is in doubt because the DNA end fits TRBJ2-7 better. CDR3 length: 14 amino acids. Germline CDR1 SGHRS, CDR2 YFSETQ. The CDR3 here is CASSTWTGRYEQYF. CDR3 coding DNA: TGCGCCAGCAGCACCTGGACAGGGCGGTACGAGCAGTACTTC.

The V call is TRBV6-2 or TRBV6-3, the J call TRBJ1-4, with D hard to call. The germline gives CDR1 MNHEY, CDR2 SVGEGT. The CDR3 extends over 14 amino acids. V lost 9 bases, J lost 2 bases, and 13 bases lay in between. CDR3 nucleotide sequence: TGTGCCAGTAACCAAAAGACGACTAATGAAAAACTGTTTTTT. Its protein product is CASNQKTTNEKLFF.

V gene TRBV12-3 or TRBV12-4 combines with J gene TRBJ2-7; the D gene is possibly TRBD1 (5 bases). Trimming removed 5 bases at V and 2 bases at J, with 16 bases between. The CDR3 has 15 residues. Here the CDR3 reads CASSPTRVGTYEQYF. CDR3 nucleotides: TGTGCCAGCAGTCCCACCAGGGTGGGGACCTACGAGCAGTACTTC.

The V call is TRBV9, the J call TRBJ2-3; 8 nucleotides agree with TRBD2. CDR3 size: 15 residues. After removal of 3 bases from V and 1 base from J, the junction contained 4 bases not matched to a gene. The germline CDR1 and CDR2 sequences are SGDLS and YYNGEE. The CDR3 nucleotides read TGTGCCAGCAGCGGCGGGACTAGGCGCACAGATACGCAGTATTTT. It yields the protein CASSGGTRRTDTQYF.

This rearrangement joins TRBV20-1 to TRBJ2-1; maybe TRBD1 (6 bases). The J call may be faulty, since TRBJ2-5 better matches the DNA end. The CDR3 loop spans 14 amino acids. CDR1 is DFQATT and CDR2 is SNEGSKA in the germline V gene (reference sequence). The CDR3 sequence is CSASGPEGVETQYF. The CDR3 DNA reads TGCAGTGCTTCTGGACCTGAGGGGGTAGAGACCCAGTACTTC.

This clonotype appeared many times. V and J are TRBV13 and TRBJ2-7, with a tentative D call TRBD2 (6 bases). The CDR3 is made up of 13 amino acids. V dropped 3 bases and J dropped 2 bases, with 8 bases sitting between them. CDR1 and CDR2 (germline): PRHDT, FYEKMQ (reference sequence). This chain's CDR3 is CASSLEGAYEQYF. For the CDR3, the DNA is TGTGCCAGCAGCTTGGAGGGAGCCTACGAGCAGTACTTC.

The chain is built from TRBV20-1 and TRBJ1-2; 11 positions match TRBD1. From germline, CDR1 is DFQATT and CDR2 SNEGSKA (reference sequence). The junction had 8 bases not matched to a gene; V was cut back by 0 bases and J by 11 bases. This CDR3 is 14 amino acids long. The CDR3 coding sequence is TGCAGTGCTAGAGACGGACAGGGGGCGGGTGGTTACACCTTC. This gives the protein CSARDGQGAGGYTF.

Turning to this clonotype: Its ends do not fully match the called genes, so a read error is possible. This chain uses TRBV29-1 with TRBJ2-1; the match to TRBD2 covers 12 bases. In germline, CDR1 is SQVTM, CDR2 ANQGSEA. The CDR3 is 13 amino acids. The CDR3 loop reads CSASGGAYSEQFF. CDR3 sequence (DNA): TGCAGCGCTAGCGGGGGGGCCTACAGTGAGCAGTTCTTC.

V usage is TRBV30 and J usage is TRBJ2-7; D is tentatively TRBD1 or TRBD2 (6 bases each). The CDR3 contains 11 residues. Germline V gives CDR1 GTSNPN, CDR2 SVGIG (reference sequence). V lost 4 bases, J lost 3 bases, and 7 bases lay in between. This CDR3 is CAWKGGYEQYF. CDR3 nucleotides: TGTGCCTGGAAGGGGGGCTACGAGCAGTACTTC.

The chain uses TRBV29-1 and TRBJ2-7; a weak D match, TRBD2 (6 bases). The V end lost 1 base, the J end lost 1 base, and 11 bases lay between the germline ends. CDR1 is SQVTM, CDR2 ANQGSEA, per germline. The CDR3 sequence is 14 residues long. Written as DNA, the CDR3 is TGCAGCGTTGAAGCCACGGGAGAGTCCTACGAGCAGTACTTC. Its protein is CSVEATGESYEQYF.

This chain joins TRBV6-5 and TRBJ1-1; a possible D gene is TRBD1 (6 bases). Germline V gene data show CDR1 as MNHEY and CDR2 as SVGAGI. V lost 5 bases, J lost 3 bases, and 13 bases lay in between. The CDR3 extends over 14 amino acids. In nucleotides, the CDR3 is TGTGCCAGCAGTAACCCAGGGGTTTACACTGAAGCTTTCTTT. This gives the protein CASSNPGVYTEAFF.

This chain connects TRBV14 to TRBJ2-1; D unresolved. Per germline, CDR1 SGHDN and CDR2 FVKESK. The CDR3 extends over 16 amino acids. V shed 3 bases and J shed 2 bases, with 14 bases lying between them. The CDR3 nucleotides are TGTGCCAGCAGCCAGCTAAGGTCGGAAACCTACAATGAGCAGTTCTTC. Protein sequence: CASSQLRSETYNEQFF.

This clonotype was detected only a few times. One end of the junction does not line up with germline, which may come from a read error. This sequence joins TRBV5-1 and TRBJ1-1; 7 bases align to TRBD1. Germline-derived CDR1 and CDR2 are SGHRS and YFSETQ. This CDR3 is built from 14 residues. CDR3 sequence: CASSLTGELSEALF. The DNA for the CDR3 is TGCGCCAGCAGCTTGACAGGGGAATTATCTGAAGCTCTCTTT. The full variable domain, in which reference TRBV5-1 and TRBJ1-1 provide the parts outside the CDR3, is KAGVTQTPRYLIKTRGQQVTLSCSPISGHRSVSWYQQTPGQGLQFLFEYFSETQRNKGNFPGRFSGRQFSNSRSEMNVSTLELGDSALYLCASSLTGELSEALFGQGTRLTVV.

This clonotype has a handful of counts. The chain couples TRBV29-1 to TRBJ2-3, with D perhaps TRBD1 (6 bases). With 3 bases removed from V and 1 base from J, the gap between germline ends came to 8 bases. CDR3 size: 13 residues. Germline CDR1 SQVTM, CDR2 ANQGSEA. Here the CDR3 reads CSVDNRGTDTQYF. The CDR3 DNA reads TGCAGCGTTGATAACAGGGGCACAGATACGCAGTATTTT.

This chain's CDR3 is CASSQFGWDTTDTQYF. DNA for the CDR3: TGTGCCAGCAGCCAATTTGGATGGGATACGACAGATACGCAGTATTTT. The genes are TRBV4-2 and TRBJ2-3, with D hard to call. This CDR3 comprises 16 residues. Per germline, CDR1 LGHNA and CDR2 YNFKEQ. V gave up 2 bases and J gave up 3 bases, with 15 bases separating them.

The genes are TRBV27 and TRBJ2-7; D not certain. Germline CDR1 and CDR2: MNHEY and SMNVEV (reference sequence). The ends were cut back, 2 bases at V and 4 bases at J, with 12 bases in the middle. The CDR3 totals 14 residues. This CDR3 is CASSLRGMGYEQYF. In DNA, the CDR3 is TGTGCCAGCAGTTTACGCGGTATGGGGTACGAGCAGTACTTC.

Notes on this clonotype: Sequence at one end of the junction differs from germline and may be a read error. The V gene is TRBV15, the J gene TRBJ1-1; D possibly corresponds to TRBD1 (5 bases). CDR1 and CDR2 from the germline V gene are LNHNV and YYDKDF (reference sequence). The CDR3 runs to 14 residues. Here the CDR3 DNA reads TGTGCCACCAGCGGAGACAGACTGAACACTGAAGCTTTCTTT. Amino acids: CATSGDRLNTEAFF.

This clonotype was seen a handful of times. The chain links TRBV6-2 or TRBV6-3 to TRBJ1-1; no clear D gene. The germline V gene has CDR1 MNHEY and CDR2 SVGEGT. This CDR3 is 15 amino acids long. V was cut by 6 bases and J by 2 bases, with 16 bases left in between. CDR3 region: CASRPRTGINTEAFF. The CDR3 DNA sequence: TGTGCCAGCAGACCCAGGACCGGGATCAACACTGAAGCTTTCTTT.

This clonotype was recorded a few times. The J gene is TRBJ2-2, the V gene TRBV5-6, with no clear D. The CDR3 totals 14 residues. CDR1 is SGHDT and CDR2 is YYEEEE in the germline V gene. Between the trimmed V and J ends, which lost 1 base and 4 bases, there was a span of 8 bases. CDR3 amino acids: CASSLRTSTGELFF. Here the CDR3 DNA reads TGTGCCAGCAGCTTGAGAACGAGCACCGGGGAGCTGTTTTTT.